The 12 T cell receptor beta chains listed next were all sequenced from one sample in a study of CD8 T cells in Susac syndrome (dated by TCRdb to 2018 to 2020). The library was produced with the immunoSEQ multiplex PCR assay. RNA was extracted using the RNeasy kit, and about 0.45 to 1 ug of the RNA was reverse transcribed with random hexamers. TCRdb reanalyzed the raw reads on its own, using fastp at Q25 for trimming and MiXCR for clone calling, and kept in-frame beta chains. Identical CDR3 proteins give one entry, which carries the most common genes and DNA. The sample table holds roughly 200,000 distinct CDR3 sequences, of which approximately 95% were seen once. Of the sample, more than 0.09% falls within the top ten clones. The sequenced material came from CD4+ T cells from PBMCs. Source of these receptors: a human donor with multiple sclerosis.

The V gene is TRBV3-1, the J gene TRBJ1-6; D call uncertain. CDR1 is LGHDT and CDR2 is YNNKEL in the germline V gene (reference sequence). This CDR3 has 14 amino acids. The germline V and J ends were trimmed by 7 bases and 7 bases, with 14 bases remaining between them. CDR3 DNA: TGTGCCAGCACCCACCGGGGTGTCAATTCACCCCTCCACTTT. Its protein is CASTHRGVNSPLHF.

J is TRBJ2-7 and V is TRBV29-1; TRBD2 aligns across 7 bases. V lost 6 bases to trimming and J lost 3 bases; unmatched junction nucleotides: 11. Per germline, CDR1 SQVTM and CDR2 ANQGSEA. The CDR3 consists of 14 residues. The CDR3 reads CSVDYDGGGYEQYF. Here the CDR3 DNA reads TGCAGCGTAGACTACGACGGCGGGGGCTACGAGCAGTACTTC.

V usage is TRBV20-1 and J usage is TRBJ2-5; 12 bases fit TRBD2. The length of the CDR3 is 16 residues. In germline, CDR1 is DFQATT, CDR2 SNEGSKA (reference sequence). V lost 0 bases to trimming and J lost 7 bases; unmatched junction nucleotides: 9. DNA for the CDR3: TGCAGTGCTAGAGAACTAGCGGGGGGTTATCTGGTGACCCAGTACTTC. This sequence encodes CSARELAGGYLVTQYF.

This chain links TRBV18 with TRBJ2-7; D is perhaps TRBD2 (6 bases). Germline CDR1 and CDR2: KGHSH and LQKENI. This CDR3 is 15 amino acids long. V lost 3 bases and J lost 3, with 15 bases in between. This CDR3 is CASSPTGTPGYEQYF. The CDR3 DNA sequence: TGTGCCAGCTCACCGACCGGGACTCCGGGCTACGAGCAGTACTTC.

The sample holds one count of this clonotype. This rearrangement joins TRBV20-1 to TRBJ2-3; TRBD2 matches 9 bases. Looked up from germline, CDR1 is DFQATT and CDR2 is SNEGSKA (reference sequence). CDR3 size: 15 residues. J was trimmed by 7 bases and V by 0 bases; bases with no gene match: 8. The CDR3 sequence is CSARDLGGGANTQYF. CDR3 nucleotides: TGCAGTGCTAGAGATCTGGGCGGGGGGGCCAATACGCAGTATTTT.

The CDR3 spells CASSSGQLNQPQHF. CDR3 nucleotides: TGCGCCAGCAGCTCGGGACAGCTTAATCAGCCCCAGCATTTT. The chain links TRBV5-1 to TRBJ1-5; 7 positions match TRBD1. V lost 3 bases, J lost 4 bases, and 4 bases stayed unmatched. The CDR3 contains 14 residues. Germline assignment: CDR1 SGHRS and CDR2 YFSETQ.

The J gene is TRBJ1-1, the V gene TRBV29-1; tentatively, D is TRBD1 (6 bases). V was pared by 3 bases and J by 3 bases, with 11 bases between. The CDR3 loop spans 13 amino acids. Germline CDR1 is SQVTM and CDR2 is ANQGSEA. CDR3 sequence reads: CSVDLGGYTEAFF. CDR3 DNA: TGCAGCGTTGATTTAGGGGGGTACACTGAAGCTTTCTTT.

The V gene is TRBV10-3, the J gene TRBJ2-4, with unresolved D. Trimming took off 3 bases at V and 5 bases at J, with 14 bases between the two ends. The CDR3 is 15 residues long. Germline V gene lookup returns CDR1 ENHRY and CDR2 SYGVKD. CDR3 DNA sequence: TGTGCCATCAGTGACCAGACCAGAGTTGAAAACATTCAGTACTTC. Amino acids: CAISDQTRVENIQYF.

V gene TRBV29-1 combines with J gene TRBJ1-1; no definite D call. Germline V gives CDR1 SQVTM, CDR2 ANQGSEA. The V gene lost 4 bases and the J gene lost 11 bases, with 11 bases spanning the gap. The length of the CDR3 is 10 residues. The CDR3 sequence: CSVVWPTAFF. As DNA, the CDR3 is TGCAGCGTTGTATGGCCTACGGCTTTCTTT.

CDR3 sequence (DNA): TGCAGTGCTAGGCTCTTCGGGGGTACTTCCTACAATGAGCAGTTCTTC. Translating it yields CSARLFGGTSYNEQFF. This chain joins TRBV20-1 and TRBJ2-1; D perhaps matches TRBD2 (6 bases). The CDR3 length is 16 residues. Trimming removed 3 bases at V and 1 base at J, with 16 bases between. Germline lookup yields CDR1 DFQATT and CDR2 SNEGSKA (reference sequence).

The V and J genes are TRBV6-5 and TRBJ1-5; 7 nucleotides line up with TRBD1. CDR3 length: 16 residues. J gave up 4 bases and V 0 bases, and 6 bases lay outside the gene matches. Germline lookup yields CDR1 MNHEY and CDR2 SVGAGI. Here the CDR3 reads CASSYSAGGPNQPQHF. CDR3 bases: TGTGCCAGCAGTTACTCGGCAGGGGGTCCGAATCAGCCCCAGCATTTT.

The J gene is TRBJ2-7, the V gene TRBV18; possibly TRBD1 for D (6 bases). Germline CDR1 reads KGHSH; CDR2 reads LQKENI. This CDR3 has 12 residues. V lost 6 bases, J lost 3 bases, and 9 bases lay in between. CDR3 nucleotide sequence: TGTGCCAGCTCCCAGGGGTTCTACGAGCAGTACTTC. This translates into CASSQGFYEQYF.